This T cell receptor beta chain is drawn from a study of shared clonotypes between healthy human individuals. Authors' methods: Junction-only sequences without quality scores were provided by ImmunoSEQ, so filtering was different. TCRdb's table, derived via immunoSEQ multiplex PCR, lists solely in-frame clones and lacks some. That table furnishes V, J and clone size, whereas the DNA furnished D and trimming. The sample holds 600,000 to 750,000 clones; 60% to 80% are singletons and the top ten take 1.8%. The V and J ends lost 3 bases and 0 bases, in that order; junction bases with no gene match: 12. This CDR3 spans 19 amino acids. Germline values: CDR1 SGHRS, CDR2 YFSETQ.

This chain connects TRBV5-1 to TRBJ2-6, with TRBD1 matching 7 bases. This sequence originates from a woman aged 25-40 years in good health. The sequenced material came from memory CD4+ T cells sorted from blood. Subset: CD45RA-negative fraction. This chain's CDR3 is CASSSAGTAILSGANVLTF. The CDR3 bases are TGCGCCAGCAGCTCCGCCGGGACAGCTATCCTCTCTGGGGCCAACGTCCTGACTTTC.